This passage covers 15 T cell receptor beta chains from one sample sequenced in a study of blood T cell repertoires in COVID-19. Generated by immunoSEQ multiplex PCR, the TCRdb table keeps only in-frame clones and is missing some. In the table there are some 77,000 clones, roughly 90% of which are singletons. Sequences were obtained from peripheral blood. Every receptor here comes from a woman older than 75 with active or convalescent COVID-19.

The chain carries TRBV14 and TRBJ2-5; D is undetermined. Deletions cut 1 base from V and 5 bases from J, with 11 bases between. Germline CDR1 and CDR2: SGHDN and FVKESK. The CDR3 contains 14 residues. In DNA form, the CDR3 reads TGTGCCAGCAGCCAAGGTGCTAGGAGCGAGACCCAGTACTTC. Translated: CASSQGARSETQYF.

The rearrangement links TRBV4-2 to TRBJ2-4, with 11 bases matching TRBD2. This CDR3 spans 19 amino acids. The germline gives CDR1 LGHNA, CDR2 YNFKEQ. Unmatched junction bases numbered 7, after V lost 0 bases and J lost 0 bases. The CDR3 is CASSQDPRLAGGAKNIQYF. CDR3 nucleotide sequence: TGTGCCAGCAGCCAAGATCCAAGGCTAGCGGGAGGAGCCAAAAACATTCAGTACTTC.

The V and J genes are TRBV5-4 and TRBJ2-3, with D hard to call. CDR3 length: 13 residues. Trimming took off 0 bases at V and 4 bases at J, with 6 bases between the two ends. Germline V lookup: CDR1 SGHNT, CDR2 YYREEE (reference sequence). CDR3 sequence reads: CASSLAGADTQYF. CDR3 coding DNA: TGTGCCAGCAGCTTGGCCGGAGCAGATACGCAGTATTTT.

The genes are TRBV7-2 and TRBJ1-5; 7 bases align to TRBD1. In germline, CDR1 is SGHTA, CDR2 FQGNSA. The length of the CDR3 is 14 residues. The V and J ends lost 5 bases and 5 bases, in that order; junction bases with no gene match: 6. CDR3 DNA sequence: TGTGCCAGCAGCATAAGGGGGACAGATCAGCCCCAGCATTTT. Protein product: CASSIRGTDQPQHF.

The CDR3 sequence: CSGGQGSYNEQFF. The CDR3 DNA is TGCAGCGGGGGACAGGGCTCCTACAATGAGCAGTTCTTC. The chain employs TRBV29-1 and TRBJ2-1; 9 bases agree with TRBD1. The length of the CDR3 is 13 residues. CDR1 and CDR2 from the germline V gene are SQVTM and ANQGSEA. V gave up 7 bases and J gave up 0 bases; unmatched junction bases: 1.

The chain has TRBV29-1 and TRBJ1-1, with 7 bases identical to TRBD1. This CDR3 region has 14 residues. CDR1 and CDR2 from the germline V gene are SQVTM and ANQGSEA. Germline trimming cut 6 bases from V and 1 base from J; bases unmatched to any gene: 8. The CDR3 DNA follows: TGCAGCGTCGCAAAACAGGGGCGGAACACTGAAGCTTTCTTT. Translation: CSVAKQGRNTEAFF.

This clone appeared a few times. This rearrangement joins TRBV29-1 to TRBJ2-3, with 11 bases fitting TRBD2. The V segment lost 3 bases and the J segment 5 bases; nucleotides outside the gene matches: 10. CDR1 SQVTM and CDR2 ANQGSEA come from the germline V gene. This CDR3 contains 16 residues. CDR3 loop: CSVDPLLAGVGDTQYF. In DNA form, the CDR3 reads TGCAGCGTTGACCCCCTACTAGCGGGAGTGGGAGATACGCAGTATTTT.

Points on this clone: This sample also contains other DNA sequences that code for the same CDR3. This rearrangement joins TRBV7-8 to TRBJ1-1, with a possible D match to TRBD1 (5 bases). V was trimmed by 3 bases and J by 5 bases, leaving 13 bases between them. This CDR3 comprises 14 residues. Germline V gene lookup returns CDR1 SGHVS and CDR2 FQNEAQ. This CDR3 reads CASSFGRGSTEAFF. The CDR3 nucleotides read TGTGCCAGCAGCTTTGGTAGGGGTAGTACTGAAGCTTTCTTT.

The rearrangement joins TRBV9 to TRBJ2-1, with D maybe TRBD2 (5 bases). Deletions cut 0 bases from V and 7 bases from J, with 14 bases between. Per the germline V gene, CDR1 is SGDLS and CDR2 is YYNGEE. CDR3 length: 15 residues. DNA for the CDR3: TGTGCCAGCAGCGTAGATCGCGGAGGATGGAATGAGCAGTTCTTC. This encodes CASSVDRGGWNEQFF.

This chain joins TRBV4-3 and TRBJ2-3; D possibly corresponds to TRBD1 (6 bases). Germline V gene sequence: CDR1 LGHNA, CDR2 YSLEER. Trimming took off 3 bases at V and 6 bases at J, with 19 bases between the two ends. This CDR3 has 16 amino acids. The CDR3 here is CASSQGARASLDTQYF. The CDR3 coding sequence is TGCGCCAGCAGCCAGGGGGCGAGGGCCTCTCTCGATACGCAGTATTTT.

The J gene is TRBJ2-3, the V gene TRBV19, with D possibly TRBD2 on 6 matching bases. The germline V and J ends were trimmed by 3 bases and 5 bases, with 18 bases remaining between them. Germline CDR1 is LNHDA and CDR2 is SQIVND (reference sequence). There are 16 residues in the CDR3. CDR3 amino acids: CASSIFRGGRRDTQYF. The DNA for the CDR3 is TGTGCCAGTAGTATTTTTAGAGGAGGGAGGAGAGATACGCAGTATTTT.

This chain connects TRBV27 to TRBJ2-7; 9 bases align to TRBD1. This CDR3 spans 17 amino acids. With V trimmed by 5 bases and J by 7 bases, 18 bases remained unmatched. Looked up from germline, CDR1 is MNHEY and CDR2 is SMNVEV (reference sequence). CDR3 sequence: CASSPGTGLAQKGEQYF. The DNA for the CDR3 is TGTGCCAGCAGTCCCGGGACAGGGCTTGCGCAGAAGGGGGAGCAGTACTTC.

This chain links TRBV28 with TRBJ2-7; weak D call: TRBD2 (5 bases). CDR3 length: 15 amino acids. V lost 5 bases to trimming and J lost 6 bases, with 20 bases between them. Germline assignment: CDR1 MDHEN and CDR2 SYDVKM. This CDR3 reads CASSPPSGVGAEQYF. CDR3 nucleotide sequence: TGTGCCAGCAGTCCCCCCTCCGGGGTAGGTGCCGAGCAGTACTTC.

The V call is TRBV9, the J call TRBJ2-3; tentatively, D is TRBD2 (6 bases). V was clipped by 4 bases and J by 2 bases, with 17 bases between them. The CDR3 contains 16 residues. CDR1 and CDR2 from the germline V gene are SGDLS and YYNGEE. CDR3 loop: CASSLRGGDDTDTQYF. CDR3 sequence (DNA): TGTGCCAGCAGCCTACGAGGCGGGGACGACACAGATACGCAGTATTTT.

The rearrangement uses TRBV28 and TRBJ1-2; a possible D gene is TRBD1 (5 bases). The germline V gene encodes CDR1 MDHEN and CDR2 SYDVKM. V lost 3 bases and J 4 bases, leaving 12 bases between the germline ends. This CDR3 has 14 amino acids. The chain's CDR3 is CASSFRGGTYGYTF. The DNA for the CDR3 is TGTGCCAGCAGTTTCCGGGGGGGGACCTATGGCTACACCTTC.